The source of this TCR beta chain is a study of technical replicates of blood from a few donors. Per germline, CDR1 LNHNV and CDR2 YYDKDF (reference sequence). The junction had 12 bases not matched to a gene; V was cut back by 3 bases and J by 4 bases. The CDR3 spans 19 residues. The assay was immunoSEQ multiplex PCR, and TCRdb's table has in-frame clones only and misses some. The sample contains some 80,000 clones, around 95% of which appear only once. The origin of this receptor is a human donor in good health. The sample comprised T cells isolated from PBMCs. The chain employs TRBV15 and TRBJ2-7; 16 nucleotides line up with TRBD2. In nucleotides, the CDR3 is TGTGCCACCAGCAGGGACGCCAGAAGGGGACTAGCGGGAGGGTACGAGCAGTACTTC. As protein: CATSRDARRGLAGGYEQYF.